This T cell receptor (beta chain) derives from a study of cytomegalovirus exposure and HLA in healthy donors. Whole-study results and caveats: Confirmation in vitro established that a few CMV-associated chains were specific for CMV antigens. Overall, roughly 170 TCR beta chains were annotated as cytomegalovirus-associated.

Some clones are missing from TCRdb's copy, which holds only in-frame ones; the method was immunoSEQ multiplex PCR. The table lists 130,000 or so clones, 70% to 90% of them singletons. This CDR3 is 14 amino acids long. The germline V gene encodes CDR1 MNHEY and CDR2 SVGAGI. V dropped 2 bases and J dropped 4 bases, with 12 bases sitting between them. Only a few counts were recorded for this clone. Its antigen is as yet unknown. V gene TRBV6-5 combines with J gene TRBJ2-7, with D maybe TRBD1 (5 bases). The source is a woman in her twenties or thirties in good health and CMV-seronegative. The sequenced sample consisted of PBMCs. The CDR3 spells CASSYQGKGYEQYF. For the CDR3, the DNA is TGTGCCAGCAGTTACCAGGGAAAAGGATACGAGCAGTACTTC.